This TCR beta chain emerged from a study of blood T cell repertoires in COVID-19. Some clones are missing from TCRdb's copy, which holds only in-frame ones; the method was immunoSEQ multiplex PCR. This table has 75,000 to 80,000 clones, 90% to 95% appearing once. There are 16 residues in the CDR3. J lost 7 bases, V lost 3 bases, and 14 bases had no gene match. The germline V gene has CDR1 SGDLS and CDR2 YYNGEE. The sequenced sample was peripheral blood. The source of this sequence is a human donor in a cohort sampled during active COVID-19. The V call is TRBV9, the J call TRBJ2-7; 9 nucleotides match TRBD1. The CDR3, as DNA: TGTGCCAGCAGCGAGGGACAGGGTTATGTTTCGGATGAGCAGTACTTC. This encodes CASSEGQGYVSDEQYF.